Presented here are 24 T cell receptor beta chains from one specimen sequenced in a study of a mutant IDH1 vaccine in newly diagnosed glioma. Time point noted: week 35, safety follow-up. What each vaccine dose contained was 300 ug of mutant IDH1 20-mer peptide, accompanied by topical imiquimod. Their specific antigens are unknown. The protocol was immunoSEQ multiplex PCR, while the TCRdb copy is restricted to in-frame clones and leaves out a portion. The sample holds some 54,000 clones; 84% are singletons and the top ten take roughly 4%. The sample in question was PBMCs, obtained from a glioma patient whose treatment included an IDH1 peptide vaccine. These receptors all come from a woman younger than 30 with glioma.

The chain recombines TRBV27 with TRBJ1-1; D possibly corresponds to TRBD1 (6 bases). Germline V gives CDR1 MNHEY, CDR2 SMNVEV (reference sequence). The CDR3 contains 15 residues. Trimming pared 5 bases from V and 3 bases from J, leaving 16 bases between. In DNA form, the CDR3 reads TGTGCCAGCAGTCCTTTTAGGGCAGGGGACACTGAAGCTTTCTTT. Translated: CASSPFRAGDTEAFF.

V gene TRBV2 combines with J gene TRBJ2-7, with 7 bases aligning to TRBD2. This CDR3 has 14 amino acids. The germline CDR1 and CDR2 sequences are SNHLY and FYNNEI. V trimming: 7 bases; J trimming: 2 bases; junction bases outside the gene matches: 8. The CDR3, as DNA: TGTGCCAGCAAATGGGCTAGCGGCCCCTACGAGCAGTACTTC. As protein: CASKWASGPYEQYF.

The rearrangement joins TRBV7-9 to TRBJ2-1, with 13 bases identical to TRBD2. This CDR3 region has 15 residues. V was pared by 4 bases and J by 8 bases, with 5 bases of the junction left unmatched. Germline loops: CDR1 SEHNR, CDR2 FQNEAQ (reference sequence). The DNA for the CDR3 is TGTGCCAGCAGCTCCGAAGGACTAGCGGGAGATGAGCAGTTCTTC. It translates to CASSSEGLAGDEQFF.

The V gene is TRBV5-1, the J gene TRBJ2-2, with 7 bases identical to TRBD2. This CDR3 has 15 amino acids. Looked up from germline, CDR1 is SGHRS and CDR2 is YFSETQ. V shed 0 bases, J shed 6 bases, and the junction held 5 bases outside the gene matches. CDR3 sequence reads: CASSLARAGAGELFF. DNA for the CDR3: TGCGCCAGCAGCTTGGCCCGGGCGGGAGCCGGGGAGCTGTTTTTT.

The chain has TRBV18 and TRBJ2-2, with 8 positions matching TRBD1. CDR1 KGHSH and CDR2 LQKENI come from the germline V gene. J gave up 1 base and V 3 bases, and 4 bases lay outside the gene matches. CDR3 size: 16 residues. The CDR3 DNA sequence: TGTGCCAGCTCACCTAAGGGGACAGGGAACACCGGGGAGCTGTTTTTT. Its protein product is CASSPKGTGNTGELFF.

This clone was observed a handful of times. The CDR3 DNA follows: TGTGCCAGTAGTATAAGTTACACTGAAGCTTTCTTT. Translated, it gives CASSISYTEAFF. J is TRBJ1-1 and V is TRBV19; D is uncertain. The CDR3 spans 12 residues. The germline V and J ends were trimmed by 2 bases and 3 bases, with 4 bases remaining between them. The V gene's germline CDR1 is LNHDA and CDR2 SQIVND (reference sequence).

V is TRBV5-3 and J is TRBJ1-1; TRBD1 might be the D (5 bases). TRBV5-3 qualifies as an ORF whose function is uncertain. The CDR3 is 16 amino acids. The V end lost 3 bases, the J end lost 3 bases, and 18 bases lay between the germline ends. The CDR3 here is CARSSNCEGEDTEAFF. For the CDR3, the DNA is TGTGCCAGAAGCTCGAATTGTGAAGGGGAAGACACTGAAGCTTTCTTT.

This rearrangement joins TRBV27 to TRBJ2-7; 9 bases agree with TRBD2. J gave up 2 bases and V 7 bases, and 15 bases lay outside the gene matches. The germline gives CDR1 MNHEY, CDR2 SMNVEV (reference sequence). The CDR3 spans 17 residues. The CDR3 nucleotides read TGTGCCAGCACCCTGACAGGGCGGGGGGGGTTCACCTACGAGCAGTACTTC. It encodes CASTLTGRGGFTYEQYF.

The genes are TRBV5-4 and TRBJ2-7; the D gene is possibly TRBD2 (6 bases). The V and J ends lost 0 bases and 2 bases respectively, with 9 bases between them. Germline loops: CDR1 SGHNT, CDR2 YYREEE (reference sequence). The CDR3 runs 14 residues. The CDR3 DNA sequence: TGTGCCAGCAGCTTGGACGGGAGTCCCTACGAGCAGTACTTC. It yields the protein CASSLDGSPYEQYF.

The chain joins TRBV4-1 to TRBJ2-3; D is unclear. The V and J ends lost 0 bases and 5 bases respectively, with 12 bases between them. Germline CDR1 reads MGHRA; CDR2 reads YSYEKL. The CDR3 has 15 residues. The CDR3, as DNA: TGCGCCAGCAGCCAAGATCCCCCGGCCGGAGATACGCAGTATTTT. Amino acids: CASSQDPPAGDTQYF.

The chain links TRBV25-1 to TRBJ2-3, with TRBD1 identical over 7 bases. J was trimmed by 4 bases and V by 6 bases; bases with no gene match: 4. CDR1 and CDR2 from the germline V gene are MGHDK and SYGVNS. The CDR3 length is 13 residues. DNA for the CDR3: TGTGCCAGCAGGCCTACAGGGGCAGATACGCAGTATTTT. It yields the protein CASRPTGADTQYF.

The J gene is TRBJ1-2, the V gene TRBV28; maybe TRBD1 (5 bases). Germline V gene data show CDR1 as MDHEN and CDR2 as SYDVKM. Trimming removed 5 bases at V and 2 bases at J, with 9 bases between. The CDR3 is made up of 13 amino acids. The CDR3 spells CASSLPGNYGYTF. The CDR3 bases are TGTGCCAGCAGTCTTCCAGGGAACTATGGCTACACCTTC.

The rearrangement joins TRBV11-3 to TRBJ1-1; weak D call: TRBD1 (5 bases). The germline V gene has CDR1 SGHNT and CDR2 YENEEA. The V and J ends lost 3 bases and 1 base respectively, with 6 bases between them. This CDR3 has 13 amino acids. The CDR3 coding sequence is TGTGCCAGCAGCTTCCAGGGGAACACTGAAGCTTTCTTT. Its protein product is CASSFQGNTEAFF.

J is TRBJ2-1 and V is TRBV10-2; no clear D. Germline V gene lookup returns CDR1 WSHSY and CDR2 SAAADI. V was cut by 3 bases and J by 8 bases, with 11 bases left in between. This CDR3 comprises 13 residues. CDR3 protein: CASSELNRDEQFF. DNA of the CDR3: TGCGCCAGCAGTGAATTGAACAGAGATGAGCAGTTCTTC.

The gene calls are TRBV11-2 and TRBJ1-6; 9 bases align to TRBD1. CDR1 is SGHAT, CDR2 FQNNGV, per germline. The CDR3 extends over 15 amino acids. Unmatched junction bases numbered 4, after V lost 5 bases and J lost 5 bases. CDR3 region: CASSLQGADNSPLHF. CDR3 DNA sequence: TGTGCCAGCAGCCTACAGGGGGCGGATAATTCACCCCTCCACTTT.

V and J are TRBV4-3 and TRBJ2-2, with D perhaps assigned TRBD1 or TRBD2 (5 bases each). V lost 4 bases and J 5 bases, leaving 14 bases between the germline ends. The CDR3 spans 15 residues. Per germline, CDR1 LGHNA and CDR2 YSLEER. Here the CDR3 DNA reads TGCGCCAGCAGCCCGGGGACCGTACCGACCGGGGAGCTGTTTTTT. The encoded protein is CASSPGTVPTGELFF.

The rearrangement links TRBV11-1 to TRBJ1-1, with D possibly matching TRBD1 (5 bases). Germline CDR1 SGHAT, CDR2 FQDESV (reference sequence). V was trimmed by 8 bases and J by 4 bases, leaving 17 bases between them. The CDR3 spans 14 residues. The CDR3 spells CASCPPGGSTEAFF. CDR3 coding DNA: TGTGCCAGCTGCCCCCCCGGGGGAAGCACTGAAGCTTTCTTT.

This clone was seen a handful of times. CDR3 in amino acids: CASSFQPQHF. The CDR3 bases are TGTGCCAGCAGCTTCCAGCCCCAGCATTTT. The chain has TRBV5-6 and TRBJ1-5; D remains unclear. This CDR3 spans 10 amino acids. The ends were cut back, 2 bases at V and 7 bases at J, with 1 base in the middle. CDR1 and CDR2 from the germline V gene are SGHDT and YYEEEE.

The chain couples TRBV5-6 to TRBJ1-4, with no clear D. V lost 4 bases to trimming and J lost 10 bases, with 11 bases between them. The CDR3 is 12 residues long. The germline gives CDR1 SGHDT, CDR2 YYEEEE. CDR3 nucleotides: TGTGCCAGCAGCAACTTACCTGGAAAACTGTTTTTT. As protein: CASSNLPGKLFF.

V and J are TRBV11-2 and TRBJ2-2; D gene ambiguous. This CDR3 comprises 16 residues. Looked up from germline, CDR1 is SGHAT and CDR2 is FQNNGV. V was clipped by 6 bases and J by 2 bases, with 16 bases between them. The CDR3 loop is CASSRPGADNTGELFF. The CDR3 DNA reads TGTGCCAGCAGTCGCCCAGGTGCAGATAACACCGGGGAGCTGTTTTTT.

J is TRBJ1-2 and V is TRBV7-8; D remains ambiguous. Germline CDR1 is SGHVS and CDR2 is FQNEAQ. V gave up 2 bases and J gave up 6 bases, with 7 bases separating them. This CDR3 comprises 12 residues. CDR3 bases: TGTGCCAGCAGCTTATTCAGTGATGGCTACACCTTC. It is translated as CASSLFSDGYTF.

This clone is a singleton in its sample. The DNA of the CDR3 is TGTGCCAGCAGTTACCGAGGGGGAGTAGCCAAAAACATTCAGTACTTC. It specifies CASSYRGGVAKNIQYF. The V and J genes are TRBV6-5 and TRBJ2-4, with D possibly matching TRBD1 (6 bases). The CDR3 runs to 16 residues. Germline CDR1 reads MNHEY; CDR2 reads SVGAGI. V was shortened by 2 bases and J by 0 bases, with 11 bases between the two germline ends.

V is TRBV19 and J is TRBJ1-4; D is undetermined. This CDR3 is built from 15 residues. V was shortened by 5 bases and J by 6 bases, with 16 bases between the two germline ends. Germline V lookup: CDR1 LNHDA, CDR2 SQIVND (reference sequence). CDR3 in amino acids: CASSAWLDGDEKLFF. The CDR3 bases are TGTGCCAGTAGTGCCTGGCTGGACGGAGATGAAAAACTGTTTTTT.

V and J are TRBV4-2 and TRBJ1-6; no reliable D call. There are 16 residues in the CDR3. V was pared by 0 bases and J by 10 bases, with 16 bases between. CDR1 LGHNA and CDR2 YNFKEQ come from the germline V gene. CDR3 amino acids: CASSQDYGGFGSPLHF. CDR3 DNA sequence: TGTGCCAGCAGCCAAGATTACGGCGGGTTCGGGTCACCCCTCCACTTT.